This paragraph covers one T cell receptor beta chain sequence. What it binds is not known. This sample was included in a study of T cells after yellow fever vaccination. A 5'RACE template-switching step, the method used to make TCR cDNA, added a universal primer site and UMIs. TCRdb independently ran MiXCR on the 5' RACE reads; one entry per CDR3 protein. In the table there are 350,000 to 450,000 distinct CDR3 sequences, about 19% of which are singletons. This CDR3 contains 12 residues. The V end was cut by 8 bases, the J end by 5 bases, with 12 bases between. Germline CDR1 is SGHTA and CDR2 is FQGNSA. Findings of the study overall: The study re-detected most primary-vaccination clones after the booster (96% CD4, approximately 88% CD8).

The chain carries TRBV7-2 and TRBJ2-5; D is ambiguous. The sequence derives from a man between 18 and 35 years old who received the YFV17D yellow fever vaccine. The source material was PBMCs, sampled before the yellow fever booster vaccination. The CDR3 DNA reads TGTGCCAGCTCTCGGGCAGCTGAGACCCAGTACTTC. Residues: CASSRAAETQYF.